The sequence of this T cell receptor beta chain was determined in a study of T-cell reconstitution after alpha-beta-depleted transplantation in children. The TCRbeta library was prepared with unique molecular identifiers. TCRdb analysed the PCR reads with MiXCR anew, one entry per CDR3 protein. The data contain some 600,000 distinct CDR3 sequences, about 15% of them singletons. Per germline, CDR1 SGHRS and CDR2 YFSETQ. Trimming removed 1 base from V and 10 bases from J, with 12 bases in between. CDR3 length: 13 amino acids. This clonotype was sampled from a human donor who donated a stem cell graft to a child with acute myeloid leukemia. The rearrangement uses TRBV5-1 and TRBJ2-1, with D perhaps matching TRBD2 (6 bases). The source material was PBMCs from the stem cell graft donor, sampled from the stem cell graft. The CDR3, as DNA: TGCGCCAGCAGCTTGCTCGGGGGAGGCGAGCAGTTCTTC. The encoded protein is CASSLLGGGEQFF.